This T cell receptor beta chain emerged from a study of blood T cell repertoires in COVID-19. Sequenced by immunoSEQ multiplex PCR; TCRdb stores in-frame clones only, minus some. The repertoire has 330,000 or so clones, about 92% of them found once; the top ten carry under 20%. Trimming shortened V by 2 bases and J by 6 bases, and 7 bases separated the two germline ends. The germline V gene encodes CDR1 MDHEN and CDR2 SYDVKM. The CDR3 sequence is 12 residues long. Notes on this clone: Within the sample, other DNA sequences also encode this same CDR3.

This rearrangement joins TRBV28 to TRBJ1-2; D might be TRBD1 (5 bases). Sequenced material: PBMCs or T cells enriched from blood (not recorded which). This TCR derives from a woman aged 25 to 45 who had recovered from COVID-19. The CDR3 DNA reads as TGTGCCAGCAGTTTACAGGGAAATGGCTACACCTTC. Its translation is CASSLQGNGYTF.